The entry below gives a single TCR beta chain sequence along with its context. What this receptor recognizes is not known. Base qualities are not recorded, but no much larger clone differs from it by a single base. TCRbeta CDR3 regions were amplified from genomic DNA by means of the immunoSEQ Assay, a bias-controlled multiplex PCR. The authors' pipeline ran thus. Within the assay, amplification of reference gene primers was used to estimate how many nucleated cells each sample contained. To quantify the absolute abundance of each unique TCRbeta CDR3 rearrangement, sequence reads were collapsed and filtered. Productive Simpson clonality was computed per sample as the square root of Simpson's diversity index over productive rearrangements. TCRdb re-hosts the immuneACCESS table, in-frame sequences only. Its copies lack some clones; in the studies checked, an unresolved V gene accounts for under half of them, and the cause for the rest is not known. That table supplies the V and J calls and clone size; D and trimming were determined from the DNA. The sample contains about 39,000 clones, over 70% of them found a single time. The top ten clones comprise around 24% of the sample.

For CDR1 and CDR2, the germline V gene lists SGHTA and FQGNSA. V loses 2 bases, J loses 5 bases, and the germline ends lie 9 bases apart. The CDR3 goes from the cysteine to the phenylalanine over 13 residues. Only CDR3 DNA remains: 39 bases, in frame from the first base. The data stem from a study of blood T cell repertoires in COVID-19 (dated by TCRdb to 2019 to 2021). Background for the entire study: Samples from collaborators originated in the United States, Italy and Spain and spanned both the acute and convalescent phases of COVID-19. The repertoires were released in a freely available public database intended as a resource for research on the immune response to SARS-CoV-2. The prospective study material was composed of cDNA or gDNA derived from T cells, B-cell-depleted T cells, or PBMCs. HLA class I and class II types, where available, came from metadata supplied by the sample provider rather than from assay-based typing. Nearly every sample came with metadata listing a de-identified subject ID, COVID-19 status, age in years and sex. Samples were obtained from the ongoing ImmuneRACE study (first 160 participants) and from over a thousand subjects provided by 6 global collaborators. Subjects who had been exposed to COVID-19, were actively infected with it, or had recovered from it provided the deeply sampled blood TCRbeta repertoires that made up the dataset.

The research as a whole found: How much clinical and demographic metadata was included differed by source and by participant, and the metadata was provided uncurated.

Each collaborating institution followed its own protocols to collect whole blood in K2EDTA tubes. Collaborator samples were shipped for TCRbeta analysis as frozen whole blood, isolated PBMCs, or DNA extracted from either sample type. The V and J genes are TRBV7-2 and TRBJ1-2; tentative D gene TRBD1, with 5 bases matching. The source material was peripheral blood. The sequence was obtained from a man aged 45-65 years with active or convalescent COVID-19. The DNA reads TGTGCCAGCAGCTTATCAGGGATGTATGGCTACACCTTC. It is translated as CASSLSGMYGYTF.